The rows below give T cell receptor beta chains drawn from one sample of a study of blood T cell repertoires in COVID-19. Method: immunoSEQ multiplex PCR; TCRdb's copy keeps in-frame clones and lacks some. The repertoire holds 60,000 to 85,000 clones, with approximately 75% as singletons. The sequenced sample consisted of peripheral blood. The receptors derive from a woman aged 55-69 years with acute or convalescent COVID-19. The CDR3 runs from the conserved cysteine through the conserved F or W. The order of the fields is clone size, D gene, J gene, V gene, CDR3 protein, CDR3 DNA. D genes are given only for firm matches. Expanded clones get a size class; other rows say once, few or many, or leave the size out.

few	-	TRBJ1-1	TRBV12-3/TRBV12-4	CASTLIYTEAFF	TGTGCCAGCACACTTATCTACACTGAAGCTTTCTTT
-	-	TRBJ2-3	TRBV18	CASSPTVNTDTQYF	TGTGCCAGCTCACCGACAGTTAACACAGATACGCAGTATTTT
-	-	TRBJ1-4	TRBV5-6	CASSLRVLNEKLFF	TGTGCCAGCAGCTTGCGGGTCCTTAATGAAAAACTGTTTTTT
-	-	TRBJ1-5	TRBV6-5	CASSPDLYSNQPQHF	TGTGCCAGCAGTCCCGACTTATATAGCAATCAGCCCCAGCATTTT
-	-	TRBJ1-1	TRBV3-1/TRBV3-2	CASSHVGGANTEAFF	TGTGCCAGCAGCCATGTGGGGGGGGCGAACACTGAAGCTTTCTTT
-	TRBD2	TRBJ2-3	TRBV27	CASTAGGPRNTQYF	TGTGCCAGTACCGCGGGGGGGCCAAGAAATACGCAGTATTTT
-	TRBD1	TRBJ1-5	TRBV6-2/TRBV6-3	CASSSRGPQQPQHF	TGTGCCAGCAGTTCCAGGGGGCCGCAGCAGCCCCAGCATTTT
many	TRBD1	TRBJ1-6	TRBV3-1/TRBV3-2	CASSQVRGDSPLHF	TGTGCCAGCAGCCAAGTCAGGGGGGATTCACCCCTCCACTTT
-	-	TRBJ1-2	TRBV5-4	CASSPREDLYGYTF	TGTGCCAGCAGCCCCCGGGAAGACCTCTATGGCTACACCTTC
-	-	TRBJ2-5	TRBV4-1	CASSRDQETQYF	TGCGCCAGCAGCCGAGACCAAGAGACCCAGTACTTC
-	TRBD1	TRBJ1-2	TRBV9	CASSIGGTGLKDGYTF	TGTGCCAGCAGCATAGGTGGGACAGGGTTAAAGGATGGCTACACCTTC
-	TRBD1	TRBJ1-1	TRBV12-5	CASGSPGSFLGQGRLTEAFF	TGTGCTAGTGGTTCGCCGGGCTCGTTTTTAGGACAGGGTCGTCTGACTGAAGCTTTCTTT
-	-	TRBJ1-5	TRBV3-1/TRBV3-2	CASSQDTTRGQPQHF	TGTGCCAGCAGCCAAGATACTACCAGGGGACAGCCCCAGCATTTT
-	TRBD2	TRBJ2-7	TRBV5-1	CASSSGGRSSYEQYF	TGCGCCAGCAGCAGCGGGGGGAGAAGCTCCTACGAGCAGTACTTC
-	TRBD1	TRBJ2-1	TRBV7-2	CASSKPPGQGYNEQFF	TGTGCCAGCAGCAAACCCCCGGGACAGGGATACAATGAGCAGTTCTTC
-	-	TRBJ1-2	TRBV6-5	CACSLYDRSNYGYTF	TGTGCCTGCAGCCTCTACGACAGGAGTAACTATGGCTACACCTTC
-	TRBD1	TRBJ1-5	TRBV27	CASSPDRVVEPQHF	TGTGCCAGCAGTCCCGACAGGGTAGTCGAGCCCCAGCATTTT
once	TRBD1	TRBJ1-4	TRBV3-1/TRBV3-2	CASSLRQGNEKLFF	TGTGCCAGCAGCCTTCGACAGGGTAATGAAAAACTGTTTTTT
-	-	TRBJ1-4	TRBV5-5	CASGRADQLFF	TGTGCCAGCGGGCGGGCAGACCAACTGTTTTTT
-	-	TRBJ1-3	TRBV19	CASSIGGSSGNTIYF	TGTGCCAGTAGTATTGGAGGGAGCTCTGGAAACACCATATATTTT
-	-	TRBJ2-2	TRBV24-1	CATSDAHGGLTGELFF	TGTGCCACCAGTGATGCTCACGGAGGCTTAACCGGGGAGCTGTTTTTT
-	-	TRBJ1-1	TRBV5-1	CASRFRTAANTEAFF	TGCGCCAGCAGATTTCGGACAGCAGCGAACACTGAAGCTTTCTTT
-	-	TRBJ2-5	TRBV9	CASSPRLARKDNQETQYF	TGTGCCAGCAGCCCCCGACTCGCCCGGAAAGATAACCAAGAGACCCAGTACTTC
-	-	TRBJ1-1	TRBV15	CATSRERAWQAGYGFF	TGTGCCACCAGCAGAGAGCGGGCATGGCAGGCGGGTTATGGTTTCTTT
few	TRBD1	TRBJ1-2	TRBV29-1	CSVPTQGAGGYTF	TGCAGCGTTCCAACGCAGGGGGCCGGGGGCTACACCTTC
-	TRBD2	TRBJ2-3	TRBV6-6	CAGRGGGTDTQYF	TGTGCCGGTCGGGGGGGTGGCACAGATACGCAGTATTTT
few	TRBD1	TRBJ1-1	TRBV3-1/TRBV3-2	CASSFLGTANTEAFF	TGTGCCAGCAGCTTCCTAGGGACAGCGAACACTGAAGCTTTCTTT
-	-	TRBJ2-4	TRBV7-8	CASSLRAGRAKNIQYF	TGTGCCAGCAGCTTAAGAGCAGGGCGGGCCAAAAACATTCAGTACTTC
-	-	TRBJ1-6	TRBV3-1/TRBV3-2	CASSQDSSGSYNSPLHF	TGTGCCAGCAGCCAAGATAGTTCGGGCTCCTATAATTCACCCCTCCACTTT
once	-	TRBJ1-1	TRBV25-1	CASSSTGLTEAFF	TGTGCCAGCTCCTCTACAGGGCTCACTGAAGCTTTCTTT
-	-	TRBJ1-2	TRBV7-2	CASSLPAGDRGYTF	TGTGCCAGCAGCTTACCGGCGGGGGATAGGGGCTACACCTTC
-	TRBD1	TRBJ1-1	TRBV29-1	CSVDTTGVNTEAFF	TGCAGCGTTGATACGACAGGGGTGAACACTGAAGCTTTCTTT
-	TRBD1	TRBJ1-1	TRBV10-3	CAISEKTGAILTEAFF	TGTGCCATCAGCGAAAAGACAGGGGCGATTTTGACTGAAGCTTTCTTT
-	-	TRBJ2-7	TRBV19	CASSGHLITATYEQYF	TGTGCCAGTAGTGGTCACCTGATCACCGCTACTTACGAGCAGTACTTC
-	TRBD2	TRBJ2-1	TRBV5-1	CASFAGGEQFF	TGCGCCAGCTTTGCGGGGGGTGAGCAGTTCTTC
-	-	TRBJ1-5	TRBV20-1	CSASQGTNQPQHF	TGCAGTGCTAGTCAGGGAACCAATCAGCCCCAGCATTTT
few	-	TRBJ1-6	TRBV6-1	CASSDGFNSPLHF	TGTGCCAGCAGTGACGGGTTCAATTCACCCCTCCACTTT
-	-	TRBJ2-7	TRBV28	CASSQGSYAYEQYF	TGTGCCAGCTCCCAGGGATCCTACGCCTACGAGCAGTACTTC
-	-	TRBJ2-5	TRBV11-2	CASSSVETQYF	TGTGCCAGCAGCTCCGTGGAGACCCAGTACTTC
-	TRBD1	TRBJ2-5	TRBV6-5	CASSRGRETQYF	TGTGCCAGCAGTAGGGGGCGGGAGACCCAGTACTTC
-	-	TRBJ1-2	TRBV28	CASSLGGLYGYTF	TGTGCCAGCAGTTTAGGGGGACTCTATGGCTACACCTTC
-	TRBD2	TRBJ2-7	TRBV11-2	CASSPTSGDPYEQYF	TGTGCCAGCAGCCCGACTAGCGGGGACCCTTACGAGCAGTACTTC
-	-	TRBJ2-7	TRBV30	CAWSIRLDEQYF	TGTGCCTGGAGTATTAGACTGGACGAGCAGTACTTC
-	-	TRBJ2-7	TRBV5-4	CASSLPDSYEQYF	TGTGCCAGCAGCCTTCCAGACAGTTACGAGCAGTACTTC
few	-	TRBJ1-5	TRBV19	CASSQAGNQPQHF	TGTGCCAGTAGTCAGGCAGGCAATCAGCCCCAGCATTTT
-	-	TRBJ1-5	TRBV12-5	CASGLGQVRNQPQHF	TGTGCTAGTGGTTTGGGCCAGGTTCGCAATCAGCCCCAGCATTTT
-	-	TRBJ1-1	TRBV28	CASSSVTEAFF	TGTGCCAGCAGTTCGGTGACTGAAGCTTTCTTT
-	TRBD1	TRBJ2-3	TRBV28	CASSPTDRETQYF	TGTGCCAGCAGCCCGACGGACAGGGAGACGCAGTATTTT
-	TRBD1	TRBJ1-2	TRBV9	CASSRVGQGTAYGYTF	TGTGCCAGCTCCAGGGTTGGACAGGGGACTGCATATGGCTACACCTTC
-	-	TRBJ2-1	TRBV6-6	CASTDYRELSGEQFF	TGTGCCAGCACCGACTACAGGGAATTATCCGGTGAGCAGTTCTTC
-	-	TRBJ2-7	TRBV27	CASSLFPGGPLEQYF	TGTGCCAGCAGTTTATTTCCGGGGGGCCCTTTGGAGCAGTACTTC
once	-	TRBJ1-1	TRBV5-4	CASSVQAGAEAFF	TGTGCCAGCAGCGTACAGGCTGGAGCCGAAGCTTTCTTT